This record covers a single T cell receptor (beta chain). Many counts were recorded for this clonotype. There is no known antigen for this receptor. Base qualities are missing; no much larger clone stands one base away. The source of the sample is a study of kidney transplant recipient with SARS-CoV-2 infection (dated by TCRdb to about 2021). This specimen's time point label, per the study, means: pre-pandemic baseline sample and day 111 after first positive SARS-CoV-2 test. Sequencing instrument: Illumina MiSeq. The peripheral T cell repertoire was profiled for human TCRbeta genes. In the paper's pipeline: Differential clonotype abundance was tested with beta-binomial modelling to account for variability over time. Expanded clonotypes were checked against the ImmuneCODE reference database of SARS-CoV-2-associated TCRs and mapped to regions of the viral genome. Further repertoire analyses covered TRBV gene usage, CDR3 length, CDR3 amino acid overlap between time points, clonotype abundance distributions and Jaccard similarity. TCRdb ran its own pipeline on the public reads, namely fastp trimming at Q25 and MiXCR clone calling, and kept in-frame beta chains. Identical CDR3 protein sequences are pooled into one entry, listed with their most common genes and DNA. The V and J calls follow TCRdb's processing rather than the paper's. The sample table lists 200,000 to 300,000 distinct CDR3 sequences, under 30% of them with a count of one. Less than 8.5% of the sample comes from the top ten.

CDR1 and CDR2 are read off the germline V gene as SGDLS and YYNGEE. The CDR3 goes from the cysteine to the phenylalanine over 15 residues. Just the 45-base CDR3 DNA is kept, in frame starting at base 1. V lost 4 bases and J lost 2 bases; the stretch between them is 15 bases long. This material consisted of a blood sample, taken at baseline and on approximately day 120 from a kidney transplant recipient. The clonotype originates from a young adult male patient who had COVID-19 and was a kidney transplant recipient. After transplantation, some T cells may belong to the graft donor instead of the recipient. The chain joins TRBV9 to TRBJ1-1; D gene: possibly TRBD1, on 5 matching bases. The nucleotides are TGTGCCAGCAGCTTCAGCAGGGAAGGCAACACTGAAGCTTTCTTT. The translation is CASSFSREGNTEAFF.